A single sample is the source of the 29 T cell receptor beta chains below, sequenced in a study of shared clonotypes between healthy human individuals. The protocol was immunoSEQ multiplex PCR, while the TCRdb copy is restricted to in-frame clones and leaves out a portion. The sample yields about 1,500,000 clones, 95% to 97% seen once. Input material: naive CD4+ T cells sorted from blood. As for subset: CD45RA+ positively selected. These receptors all stem from a man aged 30 to 45 in good health.

The CDR3 region has the DNA TGTGCCAGCACAAAGGGGGACAGGGGGGGCACTGAAGCTTTCTTT. This sequence encodes CASTKGDRGGTEAFF. The chain combines TRBV6-6 with TRBJ1-1; TRBD1 matches 11 bases. This CDR3 is built from 15 residues. Germline trimming cut 7 bases from V and 4 bases from J; bases unmatched to any gene: 8. Germline V gives CDR1 MNHNY, CDR2 SVGAGI (reference sequence).

This chain links TRBV18 with TRBJ2-7; D is unresolved. Trimming shortened V by 1 base and J by 3 bases, and 7 bases separated the two germline ends. Germline loops: CDR1 KGHSH, CDR2 LQKENI. CDR3 length equals 13 residues. The CDR3 sequence is CASSPQGIYEQYF. The CDR3 DNA is TGTGCCAGCTCACCACAGGGTATCTACGAGCAGTACTTC.

As concerns this clone: Other DNA sequences in this sample translate to the same CDR3. The rearrangement uses TRBV18 and TRBJ1-4, with D possibly matching TRBD1 (5 bases). V was cut by 3 bases and J by 8 bases, with 7 bases left in between. The germline V gene has CDR1 KGHSH and CDR2 LQKENI. The CDR3 extends over 12 amino acids. In nucleotides, the CDR3 is TGTGCCAGCTCACCTCAGGGCGAAAAACTGTTTTTT. Residues: CASSPQGEKLFF.

The chain combines TRBV19 with TRBJ2-7, with 12 bases identical to TRBD1. The CDR3 runs 15 residues. V lost 6 bases, J lost 4 bases, and 7 bases stayed unmatched. Germline V gene data show CDR1 as LNHDA and CDR2 as SQIVND (reference sequence). DNA for the CDR3: TGTGCCAGTAGGGACTTGGGACAGGGGGCTTACGAGCAGTACTTC. Its translation: CASRDLGQGAYEQYF.

This sequence joins TRBV11-2 and TRBJ2-3; D not resolved. The CDR3 totals 13 residues. V gave up 0 bases and J gave up 5 bases, with 6 bases separating them. Germline assignment: CDR1 SGHAT and CDR2 FQNNGV. CDR3 nucleotide sequence: TGTGCCAGCAGCTTAGATGTAATAGATACGCAGTATTTT. It translates to CASSLDVIDTQYF. Full variable domain (remainder filled in from reference TRBV11-2 and TRBJ2-3): EAGVAQSPRYKIIEKRQSVAFWCNPISGHATLYWYQQILGQGPKLLIQFQNNGVVDDSQLPKDRFSAERLKGVDSTLKIQPAKLEDSAVYLCASSLDVIDTQYFGPGTRLTVL.

This clone came up once. The rearrangement uses TRBV6-5 and TRBJ2-7, with a weak D call TRBD1 (7 bases). Deletions cut 6 bases from V and 4 bases from J, with 16 bases between. This CDR3 has 14 residues. Germline CDR1 is MNHEY and CDR2 is SVGAGI. The CDR3, as DNA: TGTGCCAGCAGGGAGGCGGGACAGCCGTACGAGCAGTACTTC. This codes for CASREAGQPYEQYF.

The CDR3 DNA reads as TGTGCCAGCAGCTTAGGTGGACAGGGGTCCAACTACGAGCAGTACTTC. Its translation is CASSLGGQGSNYEQYF. V gene TRBV7-2 combines with J gene TRBJ2-7, with TRBD1 matching 9 bases. Losses at the gene ends were 1 base for V and 3 bases for J; bases not matched to a gene: 7. There are 16 residues in the CDR3. Germline CDR1 SGHTA, CDR2 FQGNSA.

The genes are TRBV6-5 and TRBJ2-4, with D perhaps matching TRBD1 (6 bases). The CDR3 has 14 amino acids. Trimming took 10 bases from V and 15 from J, leaving 28 bases between them. The germline V gene encodes CDR1 MNHEY and CDR2 SVGAGI. CDR3 DNA: TGTGCCACCCCCGATATACAGGGCAGACGCTTTGGGTACTTC. As protein: CATPDIQGRRFGYF.

This chain joins TRBV5-1 and TRBJ1-1; no definite D call. V lost 4 bases and J 0 bases, leaving 13 bases between the germline ends. Germline CDR1 reads SGHRS; CDR2 reads YFSETQ. The CDR3 covers 15 residues. CDR3: CASSPQTLMNTEAFF. The CDR3 DNA is TGCGCCAGCAGCCCTCAGACACTCATGAACACTGAAGCTTTCTTT.

The table lists this clone with a count of one. The V gene is TRBV9, the J gene TRBJ2-7; TRBD1 matches 9 bases. The length of the CDR3 is 19 residues. With 3 bases clipped from V and 1 base from J, the junction kept 17 bases outside the gene matches. The germline V gene encodes CDR1 SGDLS and CDR2 YYNGEE. For the CDR3, the DNA is TGTGCCAGCAGCGGGGGACAGGGACTGATAAACTCTTATTCCTACGAGCAGTACTTC. Translated, it gives CASSGGQGLINSYSYEQYF.

The chain carries TRBV29-1 and TRBJ2-5, with D perhaps TRBD2 (6 bases). The J call may be in error: the DNA end matches TRBJ2-7 better. Germline V gene data show CDR1 as SQVTM and CDR2 as ANQGSEA. The CDR3 has 13 amino acids. The CDR3: CSVRRAASYEQYF. The CDR3 DNA follows: TGCAGCGTGAGGAGGGCGGCCTCCTACGAGCAGTACTTC.

The V gene is TRBV6-6, the J gene TRBJ2-3; D not resolved. Trimming pared 5 bases from V and 6 bases from J, leaving 9 bases between. Germline V CDR1 and CDR2: MNHNY, SVGAGI (reference sequence). CDR3 length: 12 residues. The CDR3 region has the DNA TGTGCCAGCAGTGGATCGCGGGATACGCAGTATTTT. Translation gives CASSGSRDTQYF.

The gene calls are TRBV27 and TRBJ2-7; D remains unclear. Trimming stripped 5 bases from V and 7 bases from J, with 21 bases between. The CDR3 has 15 residues. The germline CDR1 and CDR2 sequences are MNHEY and SMNVEV (reference sequence). The CDR3 loop is CASSLRPNRVLEQYF. CDR3 coding DNA: TGTGCCAGCAGTCTCCGACCTAACCGGGTGTTGGAGCAGTACTTC.

The rearrangement uses TRBV4-1 and TRBJ1-1, with D hard to call. The CDR3 is made up of 19 amino acids. Germline CDR1 MGHRA, CDR2 YSYEKL. V was clipped by 4 bases and J by 0 bases, with 24 bases between them. The CDR3, as DNA: TGCGCCAGCAGCCGACTTACTTTTGACGGGAGGAGGATGAACACTGAAGCTTTCTTT. It encodes CASSRLTFDGRRMNTEAFF.

The chain links TRBV4-1 to TRBJ1-2; D gene uncertain. Per germline, CDR1 MGHRA and CDR2 YSYEKL. This CDR3 is built from 15 residues. Between the trimmed V and J ends, which lost 3 bases and 9 bases, there was a span of 20 bases. The chain's CDR3 is CASSQIDGPVGRYTF. CDR3 nucleotides: TGCGCCAGCAGCCAGATAGACGGCCCTGTGGGCCGCTACACCTTC.

The chain links TRBV5-5 to TRBJ2-3; no clear D gene. Germline CDR1 SGHKS, CDR2 YYEKEE (reference sequence). The CDR3 spans 15 residues. V lost 3 bases, J lost 7 bases, and 18 bases lay in between. As DNA, the CDR3 is TGTGCCAGCAGCTCTTCGACACACGCTTGGAATACGCAGTATTTT. Protein: CASSSSTHAWNTQYF. The full variable domain, with the rest looked up from reference TRBV5-5 and TRBJ2-3, is DAGVTQSPTHLIKTRGQQVTLRCSPISGHKSVSWYQQVLGQGPQFIFQYYEKEERGRGNFPDRFSARQFPNYSSELNVNALLLGDSALYLCASSSSTHAWNTQYFGPGTRLTVL.

The chain carries TRBV5-1 and TRBJ2-7; a possible D gene is TRBD2 (6 bases). This CDR3 contains 15 residues. Germline lookup yields CDR1 SGHRS and CDR2 YFSETQ. V lost 5 bases and J 5 bases, leaving 20 bases between the germline ends. The CDR3 region has the DNA TGCGCCAGCAGAAATTTGGAGGGAGTGAGTGACGAGCAGTACTTC. Translated: CASRNLEGVSDEQYF.

The chain has TRBV18 and TRBJ2-2, with D tentatively TRBD1 (5 bases). CDR1 and CDR2 (germline): KGHSH, LQKENI. V lost 7 bases, J lost 8 bases, and 14 bases lay in between. The CDR3 extends over 13 amino acids. The CDR3 DNA reads as TGTGCCAGCTTAACCAGCCAGGGAGGGGAGCTGTTTTTT. Translation gives CASLTSQGGELFF.

The V and J genes are TRBV5-4 and TRBJ2-2; no definite D call. The length of the CDR3 is 18 residues. V was clipped by 0 bases and J by 0 bases, with 15 bases between them. CDR1 SGHNT and CDR2 YYREEE come from the germline V gene (reference sequence). CDR3 in amino acids: CASSLEVRDFANTGELFF. For the CDR3, the DNA is TGTGCCAGCAGCTTGGAGGTTAGGGATTTCGCGAACACCGGGGAGCTGTTTTTT.

V is TRBV7-3 and J is TRBJ2-3; TRBD2 might be the D (6 bases). CDR3 size: 16 residues. The germline V gene encodes CDR1 SGHTA and CDR2 FQGTGA. V was trimmed by 4 bases and J by 4 bases, leaving 18 bases between them. The CDR3 spells CASSSSGVGFPDTQYF. CDR3 sequence (DNA): TGTGCCAGCAGCTCGTCGGGAGTTGGATTCCCAGATACGCAGTATTTT.

V and J are TRBV2 and TRBJ1-1; TRBD1 might be the D (6 bases). The germline V gene encodes CDR1 SNHLY and CDR2 FYNNEI. Trimming took 2 bases from V and 0 from J, leaving 16 bases between them. This CDR3 comprises 17 residues. As DNA, the CDR3 is TGTGCCAGCAGTGAATTTGACCAGGGGACTTTGAACACTGAAGCTTTCTTT. Translating gives CASSEFDQGTLNTEAFF.

The genes are TRBV5-1 and TRBJ1-1; D remains ambiguous. This CDR3 has 15 amino acids. Trimming removed 4 bases from V and 3 bases from J, with 16 bases in between. Per the germline V gene, CDR1 is SGHRS and CDR2 is YFSETQ. CDR3 residues: CASSHISGRDTEAFF. CDR3 DNA sequence: TGCGCCAGCAGCCACATTTCGGGGAGGGACACTGAAGCTTTCTTT.

The V call is TRBV9, the J call TRBJ2-1, with 8 bases that match TRBD2. Germline-derived CDR1 and CDR2 are SGDLS and YYNGEE. The CDR3 covers 18 residues. The J segment lost 3 bases and the V segment lost 0 bases, leaving 11 bases of the junction unmatched. The CDR3: CASSVALMGTRDYNEQFF. The CDR3 DNA reads TGTGCCAGCAGCGTAGCGCTTATGGGGACTAGGGACTACAATGAGCAGTTCTTC.

This clone showed up just once. The CDR3 sequence is CASRTRDRGLIGANVLTF. The CDR3 DNA reads as TGTGCCAGCCGAACCCGGGACAGGGGTTTGATTGGGGCCAACGTCCTGACTTTC. The V and J genes are TRBV27 and TRBJ2-6, with TRBD1 matching over 10 bases. The CDR3 spans 18 residues. Germline V gene data show CDR1 as MNHEY and CDR2 as SMNVEV (reference sequence). V lost 8 bases, J lost 3 bases, and 13 bases stayed unmatched.

This rearrangement joins TRBV10-1 to TRBJ2-7, with TRBD2 identical over 11 bases. J was trimmed by 3 bases and V by 6 bases; bases with no gene match: 10. The CDR3 loop spans 16 amino acids. Germline V gene lookup returns CDR1 WNHNN and CDR2 SYGVQD (reference sequence). CDR3 residues: CASSRGTSGTLYEQYF. DNA for the CDR3: TGCGCCAGCAGCCGGGGGACTAGCGGAACCCTCTACGAGCAGTACTTC.

This sequence joins TRBV28 and TRBJ2-1, with a weak D call TRBD1 (5 bases). The CDR3 has 13 residues. The germline V and J ends were trimmed by 10 bases and 6 bases, with 16 bases remaining between them. The germline CDR1 and CDR2 sequences are MDHEN and SYDVKM. This CDR3 is CATYSRQRNEQFF. In DNA, the CDR3 is TGTGCCACCTATTCCCGACAGCGCAATGAGCAGTTCTTC.

CDR3 protein: CASSFRLAGDRSYEQYF. In DNA form, the CDR3 reads TGTGCCAGCAGCTTTCGACTAGCGGGAGACCGTTCCTACGAGCAGTACTTC. V is TRBV5-8 and J is TRBJ2-7; 12 bases are a match to TRBD2. This CDR3 comprises 17 residues. The junction had 7 bases not matched to a gene; V was cut back by 2 bases and J by 1 base. Germline-derived CDR1 and CDR2 are SGHTS and YDEGEE.

J is TRBJ2-3 and V is TRBV13; 8 nucleotides line up with TRBD1. The V and J ends lost 2 bases and 3 bases, in that order; junction bases with no gene match: 1. The length of the CDR3 is 14 residues. Germline assignment: CDR1 PRHDT and CDR2 FYEKMQ (reference sequence). In DNA form, the CDR3 reads TGTGCCAGCAGCTTAAGGACAGGGACAGATACGCAGTATTTT. This sequence encodes CASSLRTGTDTQYF. Together with reference TRBV13 and TRBJ2-3, the CDR3 gives the full variable domain: AAGVIQSPRHLIKEKRETATLKCYPIPRHDTVYWYQQGPGQDPQFLISFYEKMQSDKGSIPDRFSAQQFSDYHSELNMSSLELGDSALYFCASSLRTGTDTQYFGPGTRLTVL.

The V gene is TRBV7-8, the J gene TRBJ2-7; possible D gene TRBD2, 6 bases. Germline CDR1 is SGHVS and CDR2 is FQNEAQ. This CDR3 has 13 amino acids. Trimming removed 2 bases at V and 9 bases at J, with 14 bases between. CDR3: CASSLLTGDGQYF. The CDR3 DNA follows: TGTGCCAGCAGCTTACTTACGGGAGATGGGCAGTACTTC. The variable domain in full, completed from reference TRBV7-8 and TRBJ2-7, reads GAGVSQSPRYKVAKRGQDVALRCDPISGHVSLFWYQQALGQGPEFLTYFQNEAQLDKSGLPSDRFFAERPEGSVSTLKIQRTQQEDSAVYLCASSLLTGDGQYFGPGTRLTVT.